The clone carrying this T cell receptor beta chain was detected a few times. The antigen is not known. The CDR3 length is 13 residues. V shed 6 bases, J shed 5 bases, and the junction held 6 bases outside the gene matches. CDR1 and CDR2 from the germline V gene are MNHEY and SMNVEV (reference sequence). The sample is drawn from a study of T-cell reconstitution after alpha-beta-depleted transplantation in children. Researchers prepared the TCRbeta library using unique molecular identifiers, the study reports. A single record per CDR3 protein comes from TCRdb applying MiXCR to the PCR reads. Of about 600,000 distinct CDR3 sequences in the sample, 10% to 15% were seen once. Study results and limitations: Alpha-beta T cells about two months after transplant reportedly derived from several hundred expanded graft clones.

This receptor was identified in a male patient between 5 and 17 years old who had a stem cell transplant for acute myeloid leukemia, so the T cells may come from the graft donor. The material was PBMCs, mostly from graft donor cells, obtained 360 days after TCRalphabeta/CD19-depleted stem cell transplant. The gene calls are TRBV27 and TRBJ1-2; 7 bases align to TRBD1. DNA of the CDR3: TGTGCCAGCAGAGAGACAGGGAAATATGGCTACACCTTC. It is translated as CASRETGKYGYTF.